Below, 14 T cell receptor beta chains from the same sample are listed, as sequenced in a study of monozygotic twins with inflammatory bowel disease. TCRdb re-called the 5' RACE reads; every CDR3 protein appears as one record, without DNA. This listing includes approximately 120,000 distinct CDR3 sequences. Sequencing used blood. All receptors derive from a human donor with ulcerative colitis or Crohn's disease, or a healthy co-twin of an affected twin (not recorded which).

The CDR3 protein is CASSLQGRDTEAFF. The gene calls are TRBV5-1 and TRBJ1-1; TCRdb's D call, TRBD1, is unchecked because there is no DNA. The CDR3 covers 14 residues. CDR1 is SGHRS and CDR2 is YFSETQ in the germline V gene.

The chain uses TRBV4-3 and TRBJ1-5; TCRdb's assignment of TRBD1 cannot be checked, as there is no DNA. Germline V gene lookup returns CDR1 LGHNA and CDR2 YSLEER. The CDR3 has 15 residues. This CDR3 is CASSQDWGQDRPQHF.

The CDR3 sequence: CSAPDRGGTDTQYF. The V gene is TRBV20-1, the J gene TRBJ2-3; with no DNA, the TCRdb D assignment of TRBD1 cannot be verified. Germline lookup yields CDR1 DFQATT and CDR2 SNEGSKA (reference sequence). The length of the CDR3 is 14 residues.

The gene calls are TRBV27 and TRBJ2-1; TCRdb indicates TRBD1, and absent DNA this call remains unverified. CDR3 size: 13 residues. Germline values: CDR1 MNHEY, CDR2 SMNVEV (reference sequence). The CDR3 sequence is CASSQGLVNEQFF.

CDR3 sequence: CATSGELAKNIQYF. V gene TRBV15 combines with J gene TRBJ2-4. The CDR3 has 14 residues. Germline CDR1 and CDR2: LNHNV and YYDKDF (reference sequence).

This chain joins TRBV12-3 or TRBV12-4 and TRBJ2-7. The CDR3 is made up of 12 amino acids. The CDR3 loop reads CASSFTIYEQYF.

CDR3 loop: CASSQDRASYNSPLHF. The chain links TRBV4-3 to TRBJ1-6. Germline V lookup: CDR1 LGHNA, CDR2 YSLEER. The CDR3 runs to 16 residues.

The chain couples TRBV11-2 to TRBJ2-5; as DNA is missing, the TRBD1 call by TCRdb cannot be tested. CDR3 size: 19 residues. Germline assignment: CDR1 SGHAT and CDR2 FQNNGV. The CDR3: CASSLGGLRGPRGQETQYF.

The chain carries TRBV29-1 and TRBJ2-5. CDR1 SQVTM and CDR2 ANQGSEA come from the germline V gene. The length of the CDR3 is 12 residues. CDR3 residues: CSVEQKRGTQYF.

This chain uses TRBV28 with TRBJ2-7; TCRdb's D call, TRBD1, is unchecked because there is no DNA. In germline, CDR1 is MDHEN, CDR2 SYDVKM. The CDR3 contains 15 residues. CDR3: CASSAGQGGAYEQYF. Supplemented by reference TRBV28 and TRBJ2-7, the full variable domain reads DVKVTQSSRYLVKRTGEKVFLECVQDMDHENMFWYRQDPGLGLRLIYFSYDVKMKEKGDIPEGYSVSREKKERFSLILESASTNQTSMYLCASSAGQGGAYEQYFGPGTRLTVT.

This chain uses TRBV7-9 with TRBJ2-1; TCRdb outputs TRBD2, but without DNA this stays unchecked. The CDR3 consists of 15 residues. Germline lookup yields CDR1 SEHNR and CDR2 FQNEAQ (reference sequence). The CDR3 sequence is CASSFMAGGPNEQFF.

The V call is TRBV21-1, the J call TRBJ2-1; absent DNA, TCRdb's TRBD2 call cannot be checked. TRBV21-1 is reported as a pseudogene. The CDR3 has 16 residues. CDR3 sequence: CTSSKALAGGGDEQFF.

J is TRBJ1-2 and V is TRBV7-9; TCRdb's assignment of TRBD1 cannot be checked, as there is no DNA. Germline V gene sequence: CDR1 SEHNR, CDR2 FQNEAQ (reference sequence). CDR3 length: 13 residues. CDR3 in amino acids: CASSLASGSGYTF.

V and J are TRBV7-2 and TRBJ1-5. The CDR3 covers 12 residues. Looked up from germline, CDR1 is SGHTA and CDR2 is FQGNSA. CDR3 residues: CASSLDVGPQHF.